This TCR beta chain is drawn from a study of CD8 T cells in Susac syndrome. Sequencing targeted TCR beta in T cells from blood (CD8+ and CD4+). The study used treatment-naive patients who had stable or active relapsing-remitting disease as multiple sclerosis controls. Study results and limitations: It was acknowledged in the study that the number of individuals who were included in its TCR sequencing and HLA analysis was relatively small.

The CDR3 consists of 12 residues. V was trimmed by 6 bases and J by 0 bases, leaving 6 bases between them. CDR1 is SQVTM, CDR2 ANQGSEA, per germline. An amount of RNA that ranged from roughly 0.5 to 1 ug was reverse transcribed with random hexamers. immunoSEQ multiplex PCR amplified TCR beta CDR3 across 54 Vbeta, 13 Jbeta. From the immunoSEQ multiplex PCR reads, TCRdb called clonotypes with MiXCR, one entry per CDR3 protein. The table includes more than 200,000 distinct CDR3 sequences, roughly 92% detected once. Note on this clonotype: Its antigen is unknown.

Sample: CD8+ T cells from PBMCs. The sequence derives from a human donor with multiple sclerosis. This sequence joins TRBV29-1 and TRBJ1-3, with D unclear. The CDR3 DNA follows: TGCAGCGTACGGGGCTCTGGAAACACCATATATTTT. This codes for CSVRGSGNTIYF.